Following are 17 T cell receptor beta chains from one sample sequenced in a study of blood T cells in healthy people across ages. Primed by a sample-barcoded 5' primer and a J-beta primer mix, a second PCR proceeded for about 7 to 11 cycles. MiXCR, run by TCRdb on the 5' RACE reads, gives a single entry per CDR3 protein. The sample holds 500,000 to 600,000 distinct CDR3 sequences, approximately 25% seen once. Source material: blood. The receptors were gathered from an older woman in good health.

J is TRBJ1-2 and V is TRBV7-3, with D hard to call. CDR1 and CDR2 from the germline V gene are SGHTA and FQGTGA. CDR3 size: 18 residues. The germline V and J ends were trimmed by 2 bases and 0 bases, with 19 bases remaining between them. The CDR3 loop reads CASSLWITYQPPNYGYTF. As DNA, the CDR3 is TGTGCCAGCAGCTTATGGATTACTTACCAACCCCCTAACTATGGCTACACCTTC.

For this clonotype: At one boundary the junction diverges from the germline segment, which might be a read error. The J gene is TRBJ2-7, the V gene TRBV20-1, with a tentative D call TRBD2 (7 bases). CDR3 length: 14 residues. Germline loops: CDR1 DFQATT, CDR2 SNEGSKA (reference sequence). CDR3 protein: CSARDSGGSYGQYF. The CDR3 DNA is TGCAGTGCTAGAGATTCGGGGGGCTCCTACGGGCAGTACTTC.

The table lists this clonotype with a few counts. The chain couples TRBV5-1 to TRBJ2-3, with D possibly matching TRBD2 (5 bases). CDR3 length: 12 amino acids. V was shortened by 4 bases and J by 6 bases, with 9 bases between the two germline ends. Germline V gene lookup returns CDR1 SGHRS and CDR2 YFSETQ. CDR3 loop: CASSPEVDTQYF. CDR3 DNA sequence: TGCGCCAGCAGCCCGGAGGTTGATACGCAGTATTTT. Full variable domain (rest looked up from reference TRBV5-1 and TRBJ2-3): KAGVTQTPRYLIKTRGQQVTLSCSPISGHRSVSWYQQTPGQGLQFLFEYFSETQRNKGNFPGRFSGRQFSNSRSEMNVSTLELGDSALYLCASSPEVDTQYFGPGTRLTVL.

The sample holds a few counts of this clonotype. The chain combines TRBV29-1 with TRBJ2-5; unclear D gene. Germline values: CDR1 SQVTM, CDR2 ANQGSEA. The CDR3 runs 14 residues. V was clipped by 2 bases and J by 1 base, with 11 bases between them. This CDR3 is CSVEIDTAQETQYF. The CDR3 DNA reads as TGCAGCGTTGAAATAGATACTGCCCAAGAGACCCAGTACTTC.

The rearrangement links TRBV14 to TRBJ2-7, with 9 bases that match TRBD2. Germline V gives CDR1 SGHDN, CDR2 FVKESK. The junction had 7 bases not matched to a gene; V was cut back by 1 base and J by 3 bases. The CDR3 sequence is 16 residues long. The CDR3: CASSQALAGAIYEQYF. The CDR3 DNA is TGTGCCAGCAGCCAAGCCTTAGCGGGGGCTATCTACGAGCAGTACTTC.

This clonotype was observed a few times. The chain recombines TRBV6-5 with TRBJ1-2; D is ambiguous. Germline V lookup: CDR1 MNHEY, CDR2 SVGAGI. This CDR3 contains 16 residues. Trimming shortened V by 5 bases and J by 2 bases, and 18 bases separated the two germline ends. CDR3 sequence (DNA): TGTGCCAGCAGTAGGGATCCCCAGGTTACCAACTATGGCTACACCTTC. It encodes CASSRDPQVTNYGYTF.

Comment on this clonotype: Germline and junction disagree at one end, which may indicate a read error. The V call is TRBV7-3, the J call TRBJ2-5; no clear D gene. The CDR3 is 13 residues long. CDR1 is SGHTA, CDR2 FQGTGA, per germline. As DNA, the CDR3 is TGTGCCAGCAGCCTCACCCCCCCAGAGACCCACTACTTC. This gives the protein CASSLTPPETHYF.

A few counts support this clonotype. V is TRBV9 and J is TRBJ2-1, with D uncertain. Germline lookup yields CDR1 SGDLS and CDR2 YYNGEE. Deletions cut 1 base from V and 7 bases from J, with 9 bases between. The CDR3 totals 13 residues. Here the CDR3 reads CASSVNGFNEQFF. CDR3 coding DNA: TGTGCCAGCAGCGTAAATGGCTTTAATGAGCAGTTCTTC.

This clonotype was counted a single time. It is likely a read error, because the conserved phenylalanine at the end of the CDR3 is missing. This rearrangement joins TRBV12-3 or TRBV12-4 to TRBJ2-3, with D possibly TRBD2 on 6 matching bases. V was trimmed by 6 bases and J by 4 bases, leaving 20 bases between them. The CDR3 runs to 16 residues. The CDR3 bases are TGTGCCAGCAGCAATAGCCGGCGGGGTAGCGCAGATACGCAGTATTCT. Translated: CASSNSRRGSADTQYS.

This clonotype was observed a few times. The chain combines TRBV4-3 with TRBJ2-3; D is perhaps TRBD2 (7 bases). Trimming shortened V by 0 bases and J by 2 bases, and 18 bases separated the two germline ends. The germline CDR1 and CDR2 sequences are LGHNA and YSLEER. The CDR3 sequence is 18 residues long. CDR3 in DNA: TGCGCCAGCAGCCAAGATCTTACAGGGAGGGGGTCCACAGATACGCAGTATTTT. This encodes CASSQDLTGRGSTDTQYF.

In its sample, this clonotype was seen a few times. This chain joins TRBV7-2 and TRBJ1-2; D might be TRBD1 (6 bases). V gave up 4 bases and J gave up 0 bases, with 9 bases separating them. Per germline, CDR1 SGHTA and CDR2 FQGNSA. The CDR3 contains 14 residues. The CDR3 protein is CASSSGQTNYGYTF. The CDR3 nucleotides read TGTGCCAGCAGCTCCGGACAGACTAACTATGGCTACACCTTC. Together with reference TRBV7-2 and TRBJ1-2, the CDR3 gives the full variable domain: GAGVSQSPSNKVTEKGKDVELRCDPISGHTALYWYRQSLGQGLEFLIYFQGNSAPDKSGLPSDRFSAERTGGSVSTLTIQRTQQEDSAVYLCASSSGQTNYGYTFGSGTRLTVV.

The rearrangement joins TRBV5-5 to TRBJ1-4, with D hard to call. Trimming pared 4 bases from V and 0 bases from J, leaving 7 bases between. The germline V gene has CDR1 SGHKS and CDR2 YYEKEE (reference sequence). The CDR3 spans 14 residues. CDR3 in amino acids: CASSIEATNEKLFF. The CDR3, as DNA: TGTGCCAGCAGCATTGAGGCAACTAATGAAAAACTGTTTTTT.

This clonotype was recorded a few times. CDR3 DNA: TGCGCCAGCAGCTTGATAGGTCAGGGGGCCACAGATACGCAGTATTTT. Its translation: CASSLIGQGATDTQYF. The V and J genes are TRBV5-1 and TRBJ2-3; 8 nucleotides match TRBD1. The CDR3 has 16 amino acids. Germline CDR1 reads SGHRS; CDR2 reads YFSETQ. V trimming: 1 base; J trimming: 2 bases; junction bases outside the gene matches: 6.

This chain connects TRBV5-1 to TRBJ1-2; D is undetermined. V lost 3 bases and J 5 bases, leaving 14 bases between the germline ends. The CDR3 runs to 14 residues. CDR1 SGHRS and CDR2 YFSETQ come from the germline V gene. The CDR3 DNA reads TGCGCCAGCAGCTCGAGCAGCGGGCAGTATGGCTACACCTTC. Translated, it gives CASSSSSGQYGYTF.

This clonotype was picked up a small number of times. CDR3 coding DNA: TGTGCCAGCAGAAGAGGGGGCGTTTCGGACAATGAGCAGTTCTTC. Residues: CASRRGGVSDNEQFF. The rearrangement links TRBV21-1 to TRBJ2-1; whether TRBD1, the table's D call, matches the DNA was not checked. TRBV21-1 is listed as a pseudogene. This CDR3 spans 15 amino acids.

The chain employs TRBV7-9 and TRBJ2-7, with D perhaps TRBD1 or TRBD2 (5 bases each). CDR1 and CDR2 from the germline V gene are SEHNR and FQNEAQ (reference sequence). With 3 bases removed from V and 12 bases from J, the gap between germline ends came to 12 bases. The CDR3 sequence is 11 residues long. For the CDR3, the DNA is TGTGCCAGCAGCTTGACTGGGGGAGCGTACTTC. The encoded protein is CASSLTGGAYF. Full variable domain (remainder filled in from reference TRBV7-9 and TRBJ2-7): DTGVSQNPRHKITKRGQNVTFRCDPISEHNRLYWYRQTLGQGPEFLTYFQNEAQLEKSRLLSDRFSAERPKGSFSTLEIQRTEQGDSAMYLCASSLTGGAYFGPGTRLTVT.

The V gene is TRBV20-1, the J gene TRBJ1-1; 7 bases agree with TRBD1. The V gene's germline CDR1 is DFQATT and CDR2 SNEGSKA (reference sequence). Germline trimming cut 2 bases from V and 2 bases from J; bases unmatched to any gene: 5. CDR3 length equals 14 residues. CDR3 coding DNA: TGCAGTGCTAGACAGGGACAGACTAACACTGAAGCTTTCTTT. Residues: CSARQGQTNTEAFF.